This entry features one T cell receptor (beta chain) sequence. The antigen is undetermined. Trimming removed 4 bases from V and 2 bases from J; junction bases left unmatched: 13. Germline CDR1 LGHNA, CDR2 YNFKEQ. This CDR3 has 17 residues. Primers included in the PCR were 60 Vbeta and 13 Jbeta primers. Libraries were prepared by immunoSEQ multiplex PCR; TCRdb keeps only in-frame clonotypes and omits some of them. Of 13,000 to 15,000 clones listed, around 58% are singletons. These data come from a study of cytomegalovirus exposure and HLA in healthy donors. General study points: In a later analysis, at a false discovery rate of 0.05, roughly 17,000 TCR beta sequences were associated with HLA alleles. Highest at DRB1 and lowest at HLA-C, TCR association rates differed among HLA loci in a later analysis.

Every donor was a healthy person donating bone marrow. The chain couples TRBV4-2 to TRBJ1-2, with 7 positions matching TRBD1. The material sequenced was PBMCs. This TCR came from a woman aged 45-65 years in good health and CMV-seropositive. CDR3 amino acids: CASSLQAGQVFNYGYTF. The CDR3 DNA reads TGTGCCAGCAGCCTCCAAGCCGGACAGGTCTTCAACTATGGCTACACCTTC.